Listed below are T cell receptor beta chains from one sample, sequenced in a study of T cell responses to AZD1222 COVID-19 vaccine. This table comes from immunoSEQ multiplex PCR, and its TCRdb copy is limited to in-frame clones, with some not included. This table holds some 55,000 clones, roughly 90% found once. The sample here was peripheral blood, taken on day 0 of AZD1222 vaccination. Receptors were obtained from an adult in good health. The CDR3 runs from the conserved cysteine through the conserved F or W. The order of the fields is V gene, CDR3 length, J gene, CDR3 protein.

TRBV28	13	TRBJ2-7	CASSPGPNYEQYF
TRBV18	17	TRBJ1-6	CASNTTPGNVTYSPLHF
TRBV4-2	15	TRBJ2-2	CASSQVGQGTGELFF
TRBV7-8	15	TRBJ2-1	CASSSTSGIGNEQFF
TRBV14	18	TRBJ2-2	CASSQDRRLAARAGELFF
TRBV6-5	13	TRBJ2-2	CASSYPGHGELFF
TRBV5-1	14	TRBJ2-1	CASRVSASYNEQFF
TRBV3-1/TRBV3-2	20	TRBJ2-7	CASSTTFPLTSGRADREQYF
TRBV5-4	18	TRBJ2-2	CASSKPGTSGLNTGELFF
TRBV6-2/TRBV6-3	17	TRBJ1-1	CASSYSTGTGMNTEAFF
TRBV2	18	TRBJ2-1	CASSSSLGGSAAYNEQFF
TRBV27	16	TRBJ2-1	CASRGLLSGGRNEQFF
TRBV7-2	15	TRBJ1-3	CASSFQGNSGNTIYF
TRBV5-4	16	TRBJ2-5	CASSSAAGARGETQYF
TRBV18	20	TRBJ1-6	CASSPFLVGTAGGGNSPLHF
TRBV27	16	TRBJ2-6	CASSSQGYSGANVLTF
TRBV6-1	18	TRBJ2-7	CASSEAGTSGSVAYEQYF
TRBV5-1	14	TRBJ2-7	CASSREIVDYEQYF
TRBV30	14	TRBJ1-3	CAWSRGGSGNTIYF
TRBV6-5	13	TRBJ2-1	CASTRRVMNEQFF
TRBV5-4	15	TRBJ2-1	CASSLGQGAYNEQFF
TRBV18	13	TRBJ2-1	CASSLPSYNEQFF
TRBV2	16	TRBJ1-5	CASSYRIGAANQPQHF
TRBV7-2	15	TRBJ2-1	CASSLTSGPYNEQFF
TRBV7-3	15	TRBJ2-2	CASSLMVAAPGELFF
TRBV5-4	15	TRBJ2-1	CASSLGTGYNNEQFF
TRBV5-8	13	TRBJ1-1	CASSSRTGTEAFF
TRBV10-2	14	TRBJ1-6	CASRGTGGSSPLHF
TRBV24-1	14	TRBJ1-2	CATSDYQKDYGYTF
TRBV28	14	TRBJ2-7	CASIARLANYEQYF
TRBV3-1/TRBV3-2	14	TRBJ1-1	CASSFSGGGTEAFF
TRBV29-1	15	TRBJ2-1	CSVPSGSSSYNEQFF
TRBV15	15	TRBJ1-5	CATSRGAGEGQPQHF
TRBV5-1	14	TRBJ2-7	CASSLTPNPYEQYF
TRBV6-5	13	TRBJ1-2	CASSYDLNYGYTF
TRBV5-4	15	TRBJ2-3	CASSPRQGNTDTQYF
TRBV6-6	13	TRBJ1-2	CASSPTGDYGYTF
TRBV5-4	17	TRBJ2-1	CASSPSGRTGSYNEQFF
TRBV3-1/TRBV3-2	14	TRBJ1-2	CASSHQGDRYGYTF
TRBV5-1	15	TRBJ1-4	CASSPHRGSFEKLFF
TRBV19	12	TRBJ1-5	CASTTGGQPQHF
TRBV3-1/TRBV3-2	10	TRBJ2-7	CASSHYEQYF
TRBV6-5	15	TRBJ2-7	CASSPGGTGVDEQYF
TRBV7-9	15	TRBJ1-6	CASSLKGGGSSPLHF
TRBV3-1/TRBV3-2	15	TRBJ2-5	CASSQDWRGQETQYF
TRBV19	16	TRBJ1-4	CASSPLGRRINEKLFF
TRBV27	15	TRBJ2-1	CASSLRQGSYNEQFF
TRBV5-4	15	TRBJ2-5	CASSLAGLGSETQYF
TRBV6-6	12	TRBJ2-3	CASRDSADTQYF
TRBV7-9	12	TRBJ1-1	CASSTVTIEAFF
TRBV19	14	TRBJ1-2	CASSMLGQGAVHTF
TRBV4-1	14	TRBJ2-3	CASSLGASTDTQYF
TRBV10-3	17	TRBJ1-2	CAISEDPGGVVNYGYTF
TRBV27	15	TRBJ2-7	CASTPRWGVEYEQYF
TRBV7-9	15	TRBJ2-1	CASSSAPRDSGQQFF